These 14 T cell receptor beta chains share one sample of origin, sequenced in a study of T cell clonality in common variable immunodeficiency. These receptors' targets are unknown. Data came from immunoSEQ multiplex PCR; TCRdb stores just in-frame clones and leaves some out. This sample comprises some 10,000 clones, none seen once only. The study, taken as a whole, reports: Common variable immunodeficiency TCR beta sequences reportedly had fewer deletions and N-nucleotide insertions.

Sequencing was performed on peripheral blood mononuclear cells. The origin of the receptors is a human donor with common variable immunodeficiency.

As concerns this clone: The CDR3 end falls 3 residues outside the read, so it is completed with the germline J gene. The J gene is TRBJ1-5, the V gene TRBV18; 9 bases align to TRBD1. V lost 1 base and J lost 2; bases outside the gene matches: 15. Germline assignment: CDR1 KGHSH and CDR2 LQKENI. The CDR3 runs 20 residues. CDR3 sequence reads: CASSPLSGTGSGEGNQPQHF. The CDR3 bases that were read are TGTGCCAGCTCACCACTTTCCGGGACAGGGTCGGGAGAGGGCAATCAGCCC.

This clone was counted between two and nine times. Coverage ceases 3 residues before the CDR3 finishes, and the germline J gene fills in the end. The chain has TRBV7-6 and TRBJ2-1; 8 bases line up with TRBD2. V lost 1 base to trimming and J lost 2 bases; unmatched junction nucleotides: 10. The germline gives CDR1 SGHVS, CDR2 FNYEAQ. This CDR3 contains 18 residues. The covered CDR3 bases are TGTGCCAGCAGCTTAGAGGACGTCGGCGGGAGGACCTACAATGAG. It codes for CASSLEDVGGRTYNE. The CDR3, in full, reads CASSLEDVGGRTYNEQFF.

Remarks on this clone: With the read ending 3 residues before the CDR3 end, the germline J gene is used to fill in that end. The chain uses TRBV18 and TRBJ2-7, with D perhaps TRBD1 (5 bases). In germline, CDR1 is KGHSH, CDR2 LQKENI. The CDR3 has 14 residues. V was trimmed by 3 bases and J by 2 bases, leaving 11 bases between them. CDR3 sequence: CASSPPTAPYEQYF. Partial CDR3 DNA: TGTGCCAGCTCACCTCCGACAGCACCCTACGAG.

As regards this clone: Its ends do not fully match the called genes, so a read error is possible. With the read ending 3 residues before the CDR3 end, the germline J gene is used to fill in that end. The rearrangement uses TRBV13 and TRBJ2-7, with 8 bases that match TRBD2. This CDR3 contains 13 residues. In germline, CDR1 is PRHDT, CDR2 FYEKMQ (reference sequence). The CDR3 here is CASRLAGLPEQYF. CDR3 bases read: TGTGCCAGCAGATTAGCGGGACTCCCCGAG.

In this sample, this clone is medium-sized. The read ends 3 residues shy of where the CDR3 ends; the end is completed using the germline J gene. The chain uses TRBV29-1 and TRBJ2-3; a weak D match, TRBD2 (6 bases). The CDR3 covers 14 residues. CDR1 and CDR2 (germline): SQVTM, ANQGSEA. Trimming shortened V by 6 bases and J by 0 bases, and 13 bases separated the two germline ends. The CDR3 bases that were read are TGCAGCGTGATAGCGGTTTCTAGCACAGATACG. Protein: CSVIAVSSTDT. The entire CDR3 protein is CSVIAVSSTDTQYF.

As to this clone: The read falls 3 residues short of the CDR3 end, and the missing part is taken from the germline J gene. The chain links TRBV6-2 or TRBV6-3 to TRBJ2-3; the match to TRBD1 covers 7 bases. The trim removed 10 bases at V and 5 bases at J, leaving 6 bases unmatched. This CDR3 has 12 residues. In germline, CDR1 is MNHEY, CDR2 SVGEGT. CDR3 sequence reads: CAISPGGDTQYF. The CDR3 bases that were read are TGTGCCATCAGCCCAGGGGGAGATACG.

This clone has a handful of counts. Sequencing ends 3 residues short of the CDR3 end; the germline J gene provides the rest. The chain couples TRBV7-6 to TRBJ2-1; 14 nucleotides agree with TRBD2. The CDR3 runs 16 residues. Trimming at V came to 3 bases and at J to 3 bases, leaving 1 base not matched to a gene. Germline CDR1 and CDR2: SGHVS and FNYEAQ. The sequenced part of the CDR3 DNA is TGTGCCAGCAGCTTGGGGACTAGCGGGAGCTACAATGAG. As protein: CASSLGTSGSYNE. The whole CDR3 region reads CASSLGTSGSYNEQFF. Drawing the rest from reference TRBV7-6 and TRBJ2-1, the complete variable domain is GAGVSQSPRYKVTKRGQDVALRCDPISGHVSLYWYRQALGQGPEFLTYFNYEAQQDKSGLPNDRFSAERPEGSISTLTIQRTEQRDSAMYRCASSLGTSGSYNEQFFGPGTRLTVL.

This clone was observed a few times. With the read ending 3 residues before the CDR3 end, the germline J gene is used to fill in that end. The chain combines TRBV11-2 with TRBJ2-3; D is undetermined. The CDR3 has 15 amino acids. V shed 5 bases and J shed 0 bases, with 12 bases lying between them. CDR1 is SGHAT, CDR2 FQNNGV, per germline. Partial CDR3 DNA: TGTGCCAGCAGCACTACGAGGTTAAGCACAGATACG. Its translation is CASSTTRLSTDT. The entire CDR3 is CASSTTRLSTDTQYF.

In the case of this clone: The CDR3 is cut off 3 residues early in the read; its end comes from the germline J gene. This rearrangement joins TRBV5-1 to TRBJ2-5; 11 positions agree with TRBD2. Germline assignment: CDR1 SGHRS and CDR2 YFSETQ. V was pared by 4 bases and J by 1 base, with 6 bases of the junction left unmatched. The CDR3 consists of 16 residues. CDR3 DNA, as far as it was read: TGCGCCAGCAGCCCGGGGACTAGCGGCACCCAAGAGACC. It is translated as CASSPGTSGTQET. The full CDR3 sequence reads CASSPGTSGTQETQYF.

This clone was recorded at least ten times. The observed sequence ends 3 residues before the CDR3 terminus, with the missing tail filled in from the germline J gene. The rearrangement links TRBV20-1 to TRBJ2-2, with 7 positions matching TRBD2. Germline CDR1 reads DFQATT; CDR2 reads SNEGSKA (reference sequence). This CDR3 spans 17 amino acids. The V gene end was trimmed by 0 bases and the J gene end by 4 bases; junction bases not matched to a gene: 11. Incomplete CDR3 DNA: TGCAGTGCTAGAGATTCTGGTCGCGGGAGCGGCACCGGGGAG. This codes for CSARDSGRGSGTGE. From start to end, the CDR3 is CSARDSGRGSGTGELFF.

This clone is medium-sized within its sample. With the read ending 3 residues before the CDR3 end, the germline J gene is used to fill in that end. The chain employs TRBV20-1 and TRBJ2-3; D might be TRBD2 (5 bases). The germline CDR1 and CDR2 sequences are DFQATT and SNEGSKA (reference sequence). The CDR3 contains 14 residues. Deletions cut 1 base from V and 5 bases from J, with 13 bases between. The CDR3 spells CSARGLAFIDTQYF. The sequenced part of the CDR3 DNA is TGCAGTGCTAGAGGCCTAGCTTTTATAGATACG.

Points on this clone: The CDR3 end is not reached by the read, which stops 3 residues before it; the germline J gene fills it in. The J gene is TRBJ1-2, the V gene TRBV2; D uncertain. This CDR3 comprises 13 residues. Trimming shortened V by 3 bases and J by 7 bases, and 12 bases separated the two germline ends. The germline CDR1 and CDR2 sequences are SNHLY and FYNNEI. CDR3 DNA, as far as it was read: TGTGCCAGCAGTGAGAGCGGGCTGTTTGGC. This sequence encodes CASSESGLFG. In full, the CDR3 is CASSESGLFGYTF. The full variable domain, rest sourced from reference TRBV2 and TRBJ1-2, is EPEVTQTPSHQVTQMGQEVILRCVPISNHLYFYWYRQILGQKVEFLVSFYNNEISEKSEIFDDQFSVERPDGSNFTLKIRSTKLEDSAMYFCASSESGLFGYTFGSGTRLTVV.

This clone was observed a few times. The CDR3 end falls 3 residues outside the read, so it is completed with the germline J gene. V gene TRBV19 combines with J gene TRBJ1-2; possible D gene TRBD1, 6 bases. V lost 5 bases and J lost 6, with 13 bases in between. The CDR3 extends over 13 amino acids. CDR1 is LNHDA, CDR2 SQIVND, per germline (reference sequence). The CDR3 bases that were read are TGTGCCAGTAGTGAATCACAGGGCCATGGC. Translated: CASSESQGHG. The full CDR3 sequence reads CASSESQGHGYTF.

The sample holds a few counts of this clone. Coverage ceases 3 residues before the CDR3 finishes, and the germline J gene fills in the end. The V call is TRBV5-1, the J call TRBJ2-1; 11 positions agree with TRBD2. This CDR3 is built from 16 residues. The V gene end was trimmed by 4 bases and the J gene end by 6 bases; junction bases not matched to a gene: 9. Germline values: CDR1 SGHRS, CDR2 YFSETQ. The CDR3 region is CASSPKLAGGLNEQFF. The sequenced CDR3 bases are TGCGCCAGCAGCCCTAAATTAGCGGGAGGGCTCAATGAG.